The next 29 T cell receptor beta chains were all read from a single sample in a study of OX40 agonist ivuxolimab in advanced cancers. The library was produced with the immunoSEQ multiplex PCR assay. TCRdb limited this immuneACCESS table to in-frame rearrangements with V and J called. A share of clones is missing; checked studies link under half to unresolved V genes, and the rest is unexplained. In all, the sample holds tens of thousands of clones, and 89% of those were seen once. The top ten clones comprise 8% to 10% of the sample. This specimen consisted of CD4+ or CD8+ T cells sorted from blood, obtained in a trial of the OX40 agonist ivuxolimab. All receptors come from an adult with an advanced solid tumor such as melanoma, head and neck, liver or kidney cancer.

This chain links TRBV5-1 with TRBJ1-6; 8 nucleotides match TRBD1. The V gene's germline CDR1 is SGHRS and CDR2 YFSETQ. Losses at the gene ends were 7 bases for V and 10 bases for J; bases not matched to a gene: 13. The CDR3 contains 15 residues. The CDR3 region is CASQPAAQGGSPLHF. CDR3 DNA sequence: TGCGCCAGCCAACCCGCCGCACAGGGGGGATCACCCCTCCACTTT. The full variable domain, its missing parts supplied by reference TRBV5-1 and TRBJ1-6, is KAGVTQTPRYLIKTRGQQVTLSCSPISGHRSVSWYQQTPGQGLQFLFEYFSETQRNKGNFPGRFSGRQFSNSRSEMNVSTLELGDSALYLCASQPAAQGGSPLHFGNGTRLTVT.

The chain carries TRBV7-9 and TRBJ1-3; TRBD1 is a possible D gene (5 bases). The V gene lost 3 bases and the J gene lost 2 bases, with 8 bases spanning the gap. Germline CDR1 is SEHNR and CDR2 is FQNEAQ (reference sequence). CDR3 length: 14 residues. The CDR3 DNA sequence: TGTGCCAGCAGCTTCCCGGGGGCTGGAAACACCATATATTTT. This gives the protein CASSFPGAGNTIYF.

The chain recombines TRBV4-2 with TRBJ2-7, with TRBD1 matching over 8 bases. Germline CDR1 LGHNA, CDR2 YNFKEQ. The CDR3 extends over 14 amino acids. J gave up 3 bases and V 4 bases, and 5 bases lay outside the gene matches. CDR3 DNA: TGTGCCAGCAGCCGAGGGACAGGAAGCTACGAGCAGTACTTC. Amino acids: CASSRGTGSYEQYF.

The chain recombines TRBV18 with TRBJ1-4, with D possibly TRBD1 on 5 matching bases. Trimming stripped 4 bases from V and 4 bases from J, with 16 bases between. The CDR3 totals 16 residues. The germline V gene encodes CDR1 KGHSH and CDR2 LQKENI. The CDR3 DNA sequence: TGTGCCAGCTCACTTCTACACGGGGGAAGTAATGAAAAACTGTTTTTT. As protein: CASSLLHGGSNEKLFF.

This clone was seen just once. The rearrangement links TRBV1 to TRBJ2-3; TRBD1 was called by the table and not checked on the DNA. TRBV1 is tagged as a pseudogene. The CDR3 totals 15 residues. CDR3 in amino acids: CTSTHNYNRADTQYF. CDR3 nucleotides: TGCACCAGCACCCACAACTATAACAGGGCAGATACGCAGTATTTT.

The rearrangement uses TRBV5-1 and TRBJ2-7; TRBD1 aligns across 8 bases. CDR3 size: 14 residues. V was clipped by 2 bases and J by 5 bases; unmatched bases: 6. In germline, CDR1 is SGHRS, CDR2 YFSETQ. The CDR3 reads CASSLAGGFNEQYF. CDR3 sequence (DNA): TGCGCCAGCAGCTTAGCAGGGGGCTTCAACGAGCAGTACTTC.

J is TRBJ1-2 and V is TRBV5-6; 8 bases map to TRBD1. CDR1 and CDR2 from the germline V gene are SGHDT and YYEEEE. V lost 6 bases and J lost 9; bases outside the gene matches: 7. The CDR3 spans 12 residues. In nucleotides, the CDR3 is TGTGCCAGCACCGGACAGGGTAGAAGCTACACCTTC. As protein: CASTGQGRSYTF.

This clone was counted once. The chain recombines TRBV9 with TRBJ2-1; 10 nucleotides align to TRBD2. Germline assignment: CDR1 SGDLS and CDR2 YYNGEE. There are 17 residues in the CDR3. V dropped 0 bases and J dropped 4; count of bases not matched to a gene: 7. The DNA for the CDR3 is TGTGCCAGCAGCGTAGAAGGAGCGGGGGGGCTTTACAATGAGCAGTTCTTC. This encodes CASSVEGAGGLYNEQFF. Full variable domain (remainder filled in from reference TRBV9 and TRBJ2-1): DSGVTQTPKHLITATGQRVTLRCSPRSGDLSVYWYQQSLDQGLQFLIQYYNGEERAKGNILERFSAQQFPDLHSELNLSSLELGDSALYFCASSVEGAGGLYNEQFFGPGTRLTVL.

The CDR3 DNA reads TGTGCCAGCAGCTTAGACCCCACAGATACGCAGTATTTT. Translating it yields CASSLDPTDTQYF. This rearrangement joins TRBV7-2 to TRBJ2-3; D gene unclear. Germline V gives CDR1 SGHTA, CDR2 FQGNSA. V gave up 1 base and J gave up 2 bases, with 4 bases separating them. The CDR3 runs to 13 residues.

This chain connects TRBV1 to TRBJ2-5; TRBD1, as called in the table, went unchecked against the DNA. The J call is uncertain, as TRBJ2-7 better fits the DNA end. TRBV1 is classified as a pseudogene. The CDR3 runs 16 residues. The CDR3 loop reads CTSSHFPGTDTYEQYF. CDR3 DNA: TGCACCAGCAGCCACTTCCCGGGGACAGACACCTACGAGCAGTACTTC.

This clone was detected only once. The chain has TRBV11-2 and TRBJ1-4; D not certain. V was cut by 5 bases and J by 4 bases, with 14 bases left in between. The CDR3 has 15 amino acids. Looked up from germline, CDR1 is SGHAT and CDR2 is FQNNGV. In DNA, the CDR3 is TGTGCCAGCAGCCAATCGACGGCAGTTAATGAAAAACTGTTTTTT. It yields the protein CASSQSTAVNEKLFF.

The chain has TRBV2 and TRBJ2-3, with 13 nucleotides matching TRBD2. Germline-derived CDR1 and CDR2 are SNHLY and FYNNEI. The CDR3 has 15 residues. V dropped 8 bases and J dropped 7; count of bases not matched to a gene: 9. The CDR3 loop reads CASRRTSGGLYTQYF. DNA of the CDR3: TGTGCCAGCCGCAGGACTAGCGGGGGACTTTATACGCAGTATTTT. Full variable domain (missing parts from reference TRBV2 and TRBJ2-3): EPEVTQTPSHQVTQMGQEVILRCVPISNHLYFYWYRQILGQKVEFLVSFYNNEISEKSEIFDDQFSVERPDGSNFTLKIRSTKLEDSAMYFCASRRTSGGLYTQYFGPGTRLTVL.

The genes are TRBV4-1 and TRBJ2-5, with TRBD2 matching over 9 bases. Looked up from germline, CDR1 is MGHRA and CDR2 is YSYEKL. The CDR3 totals 15 residues. Trimming removed 1 base from V and 7 bases from J; junction bases left unmatched: 7. The CDR3 DNA reads TGCGCCAGCAGCCAAGGGACTAGCGCCCCAGGGACCCAGTACTTC. The encoded protein is CASSQGTSAPGTQYF.

V usage is TRBV9 and J usage is TRBJ2-3; no clear D gene. Germline V gene data show CDR1 as SGDLS and CDR2 as YYNGEE. V lost 4 bases and J 4 bases, leaving 25 bases between the germline ends. The CDR3 has 18 residues. CDR3: CASSSIGRSGLFSDTQYF. As DNA, the CDR3 is TGTGCCAGCAGCTCGATAGGGCGGTCCGGGCTATTCTCAGATACGCAGTATTTT.

The CDR3 bases are TGTGCCAGCTCACCACCTCCAGGGTCGGGGATGGGGAACACTGAAGCTTTCTTT. Its translation: CASSPPPGSGMGNTEAFF. The V call is TRBV18, the J call TRBJ1-1, with D perhaps TRBD1 (5 bases). Germline V gene lookup returns CDR1 KGHSH and CDR2 LQKENI. V was clipped by 0 bases and J by 1 base, with 18 bases between them. CDR3 length: 18 residues. Drawing the rest from reference TRBV18 and TRBJ1-1, the complete variable domain is NAGVMQNPRHLVRRRGQEARLRCSPMKGHSHVYWYRQLPEEGLKFMVYLQKENIIDESGMPKERFSAEFPKEGPSILRIQQVVRGDSAAYFCASSPPPGSGMGNTEAFFGQGTRLTVV.

The chain joins TRBV2 to TRBJ2-7; D is unclear. Per the germline V gene, CDR1 is SNHLY and CDR2 is FYNNEI. CDR3 length equals 14 residues. The V gene lost 6 bases and the J gene lost 3 bases, with 15 bases spanning the gap. The CDR3 protein is CASSGHVNLYEQYF. CDR3 in DNA: TGTGCCAGCAGCGGCCACGTGAACCTCTACGAGCAGTACTTC.

This chain uses TRBV19 with TRBJ2-1; D perhaps matches TRBD2 (6 bases). CDR1 LNHDA and CDR2 SQIVND come from the germline V gene (reference sequence). V lost 2 bases and J lost 8, with 19 bases in between. The CDR3 has 16 amino acids. CDR3 in DNA: TGTGCCAGTAGTATAACCCCCTACTCCCGGAGGGATGAGCAGTTCTTC. Its translation: CASSITPYSRRDEQFF.

V usage is TRBV4-1 and J usage is TRBJ2-3; D may be TRBD1 or TRBD2 (6 bases each). Trimming took off 1 base at V and 5 bases at J, with 19 bases between the two ends. This CDR3 comprises 17 residues. The germline CDR1 and CDR2 sequences are MGHRA and YSYEKL. The CDR3, as DNA: TGCGCCAGCAGCCAAGCCAATCTCGGGGGCGGAGGAGATACGCAGTATTTT. Its protein product is CASSQANLGGGGDTQYF.

The V and J genes are TRBV2 and TRBJ2-7; D not resolved. Germline CDR1 SNHLY, CDR2 FYNNEI. This CDR3 has 13 amino acids. V was cut by 4 bases and J by 7 bases, with 14 bases left in between. CDR3: CASSGDVQGEQYF. CDR3 nucleotides: TGTGCCAGCAGTGGTGACGTCCAAGGTGAGCAGTACTTC.

The chain links TRBV5-1 to TRBJ1-6; no reliable D call. In germline, CDR1 is SGHRS, CDR2 YFSETQ. V gave up 4 bases and J gave up 7 bases, with 15 bases separating them. The CDR3 is made up of 15 amino acids. The DNA for the CDR3 is TGCGCCAGCAGCCCTGTAGGGTGGCGGAATTCACCCCTCCACTTT. It yields the protein CASSPVGWRNSPLHF. Combining the CDR3 with reference TRBV5-1 and TRBJ1-6 gives the whole variable domain KAGVTQTPRYLIKTRGQQVTLSCSPISGHRSVSWYQQTPGQGLQFLFEYFSETQRNKGNFPGRFSGRQFSNSRSEMNVSTLELGDSALYLCASSPVGWRNSPLHFGNGTRLTVT.

V gene TRBV2 combines with J gene TRBJ1-1; D unresolved. The CDR3 spans 11 residues. Germline V gene data show CDR1 as SNHLY and CDR2 as FYNNEI. The V and J ends lost 5 bases and 8 bases respectively, with 9 bases between them. CDR3 sequence reads: CASSYSGEAFF. The DNA of the CDR3 is TGTGCCAGCAGTTACTCCGGGGAAGCTTTCTTT. Full variable domain (outside the CDR3, taken from reference TRBV2 and TRBJ1-1): EPEVTQTPSHQVTQMGQEVILRCVPISNHLYFYWYRQILGQKVEFLVSFYNNEISEKSEIFDDQFSVERPDGSNFTLKIRSTKLEDSAMYFCASSYSGEAFFGQGTRLTVV.

The CDR3 bases are TGCGCCAGCAGAGTAGCGGGAGTTTTCTACAATGAGCAGTTCTTC. Translating it yields CASRVAGVFYNEQFF. The chain recombines TRBV10-1 with TRBJ2-1; TRBD2 agrees at 9 bases. J was trimmed by 3 bases and V by 6 bases; bases with no gene match: 6. CDR3 size: 15 residues. Germline V gene lookup returns CDR1 WNHNN and CDR2 SYGVQD (reference sequence).

J is TRBJ2-3 and V is TRBV5-5; the D gene is possibly TRBD2 (6 bases). This CDR3 comprises 14 residues. The germline V gene has CDR1 SGHKS and CDR2 YYEKEE (reference sequence). Deletions cut 2 bases from V and 3 bases from J, with 10 bases between. As DNA, the CDR3 is TGTGCCAGCAGCTTCCAGACTAGTACAGATACGCAGTATTTT. It codes for CASSFQTSTDTQYF. Supplemented by reference TRBV5-5 and TRBJ2-3, the full variable domain reads DAGVTQSPTHLIKTRGQQVTLRCSPISGHKSVSWYQQVLGQGPQFIFQYYEKEERGRGNFPDRFSARQFPNYSSELNVNALLLGDSALYLCASSFQTSTDTQYFGPGTRLTVL.

The CDR3 nucleotides read TGCAGCGTTGGTCCAGGGGGCAGGGGCACTGAAGCTTTCTTT. Translated, it gives CSVGPGGRGTEAFF. The V call is TRBV29-1, the J call TRBJ1-1; the match to TRBD1 covers 8 bases. J was trimmed by 4 bases and V by 4 bases; bases with no gene match: 8. Germline CDR1 and CDR2: SQVTM and ANQGSEA. The CDR3 runs to 14 residues.

The chain recombines TRBV5-1 with TRBJ1-1; TRBD1 matches at 7 bases. CDR3 size: 13 residues. Trimming at V came to 1 base and at J to 11 bases, leaving 8 bases not matched to a gene. Germline CDR1 and CDR2: SGHRS and YFSETQ. The CDR3 DNA reads as TGCGCCAGCAGCTTGACAGGGGTCTTCGAGGCTTTCTTT. It specifies CASSLTGVFEAFF.

The rearrangement joins TRBV5-1 to TRBJ2-6; D is perhaps TRBD1 or TRBD2 (5 bases each). In germline, CDR1 is SGHRS, CDR2 YFSETQ. CDR3 length: 16 residues. Trimming stripped 0 bases from V and 0 bases from J, with 7 bases between. CDR3 region: CASSLAGTSGANVLTF. The CDR3 coding sequence is TGCGCCAGCAGCTTGGCAGGGACCTCTGGGGCCAACGTCCTGACTTTC.

This rearrangement joins TRBV6-5 to TRBJ2-7, with TRBD2 identical over 8 bases. From germline, CDR1 is MNHEY and CDR2 SVGAGI. This CDR3 has 13 residues. Losses at the gene ends were 7 bases for V and 5 bases for J; bases not matched to a gene: 7. The CDR3, as DNA: TGTGCCAGCACCCCCGGGGGGGGCAACGAGCAGTACTTC. Translation gives CASTPGGGNEQYF.

CDR3: CASSVERAHNEQFF. CDR3 DNA sequence: TGTGCCAGCAGTGTCGAGCGGGCCCACAATGAGCAGTTCTTC. J is TRBJ2-1 and V is TRBV2, with D maybe TRBD2 (6 bases). There are 14 residues in the CDR3. The V end was cut by 4 bases, the J end by 5 bases, with 12 bases between. The germline CDR1 and CDR2 sequences are SNHLY and FYNNEI.

The chain has TRBV19 and TRBJ1-5; D uncertain. Trimming took 0 bases from V and 3 from J, leaving 12 bases between them. Germline loops: CDR1 LNHDA, CDR2 SQIVND (reference sequence). This CDR3 contains 16 residues. CDR3 in DNA: TGTGCCAGTAGTATAGACGCCAGGACCTACAATCAGCCCCAGCATTTT. This translates into CASSIDARTYNQPQHF.